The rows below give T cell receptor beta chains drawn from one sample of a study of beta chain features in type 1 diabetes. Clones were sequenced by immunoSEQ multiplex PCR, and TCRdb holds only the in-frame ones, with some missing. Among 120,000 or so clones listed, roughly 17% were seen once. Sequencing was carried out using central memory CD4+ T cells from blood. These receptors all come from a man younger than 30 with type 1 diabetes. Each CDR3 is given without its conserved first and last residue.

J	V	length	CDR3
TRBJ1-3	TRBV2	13	ASALSRASGNTIY
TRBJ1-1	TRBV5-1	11	ASRSNSGDEAF
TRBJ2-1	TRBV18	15	ASSPPIGTSSYNEQF
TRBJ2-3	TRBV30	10	AWSSTQDTQY
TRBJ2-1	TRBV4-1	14	ASSQDFSGLYNEQF
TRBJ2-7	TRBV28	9	ASSFSGGQY
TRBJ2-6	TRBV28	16	ASISMARGWTGANVLT
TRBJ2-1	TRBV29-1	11	SVDMGLAFEQF
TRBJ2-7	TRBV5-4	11	ASSLSHSYEQY
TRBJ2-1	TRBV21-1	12	ASSKKGLDEEQF
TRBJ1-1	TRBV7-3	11	ASRERPNTEAF
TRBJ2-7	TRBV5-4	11	ASSSQGGYEQY
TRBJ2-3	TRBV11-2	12	ASSRTGPPNTQY
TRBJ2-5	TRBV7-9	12	ASSLGQRQETQY
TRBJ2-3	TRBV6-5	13	ASSGPGQASDTQY
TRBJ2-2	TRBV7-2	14	ASSPFAGGITGELF
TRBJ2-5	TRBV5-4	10	ASSLTGETQY
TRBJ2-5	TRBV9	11	ASSVGGRETQY
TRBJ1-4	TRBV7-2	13	ASSLGGQTNEKLF
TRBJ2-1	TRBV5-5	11	ASSLRTELEQF
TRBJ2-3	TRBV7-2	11	ASSLSSTDTQY
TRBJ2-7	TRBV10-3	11	AISEDPSYEQY
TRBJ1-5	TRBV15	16	ATSPHRGLVTGNQPQH
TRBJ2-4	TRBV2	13	ASSGLDLAKNIQY
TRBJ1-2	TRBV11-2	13	ASSLDHGGNYGYT
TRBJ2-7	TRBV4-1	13	ASSLRDVSEYEQY
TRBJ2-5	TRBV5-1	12	ASSLGGPRETQY
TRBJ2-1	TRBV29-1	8	SVADNEQF
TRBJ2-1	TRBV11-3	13	ASSLGQGSDNEQF
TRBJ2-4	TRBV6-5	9	ASRVTARGC
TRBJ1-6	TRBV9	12	ASSVGVGNSPLH
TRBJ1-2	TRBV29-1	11	SVEGQSGSSYT
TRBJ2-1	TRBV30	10	AWSRDRDEQF
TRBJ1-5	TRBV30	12	AWSVVGGNQPQH
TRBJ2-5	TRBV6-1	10	ASFVGQETQY
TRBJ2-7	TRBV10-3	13	AISRTSGATYEQY
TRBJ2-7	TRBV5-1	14	ASSLGPGTSSREQY
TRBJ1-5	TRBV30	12	AWQTGNAAQPQH
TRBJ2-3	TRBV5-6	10	ASSLGEDTQY
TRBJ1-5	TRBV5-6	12	ASSLEAGNQPQH
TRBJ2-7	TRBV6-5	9	ASSWAGEQY
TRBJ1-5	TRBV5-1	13	ASSLVGNSNQPQH
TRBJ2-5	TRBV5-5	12	ASSGGRIQETQY
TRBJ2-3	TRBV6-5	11	ASIPSGVDTQY
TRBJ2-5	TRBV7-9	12	ASSLKRAQETQY
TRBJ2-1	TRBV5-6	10	ASSWDRNEQF
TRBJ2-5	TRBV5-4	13	ASSPRLADQETQY
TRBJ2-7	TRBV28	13	ASTLPGTGTYEQY
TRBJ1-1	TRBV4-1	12	ASRGPLRDTEAF
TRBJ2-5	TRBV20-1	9	SATRGETQY